This TCR beta chain was observed in a study of blood T cell repertoires in COVID-19. Study as a whole: T cells, B-cell-depleted T cells, or PBMCs supplied cDNA or gDNA.

Per the germline V gene, CDR1 is LNHDA and CDR2 is SQIVND (reference sequence). The length of the CDR3 is 14 residues. V gave up 1 base and J gave up 4 bases, with 7 bases separating them. Per the study methods: Reference gene primer amplification in the assay estimated nucleated cell counts. TCRdb's copy holds only in-frame clones and misses some; the assay was immunoSEQ multiplex PCR. V, J and clone size reflect that table, while D and trimming were determined from the DNA. This repertoire shows hundreds of thousands of clones, 85% to 90% found once; its top ten account for around 1%. This chain connects TRBV19 to TRBJ1-4; D is unclear. The origin of this receptor is a man aged 18-30 years who had recovered from COVID-19. The sequencing sample was made of PBMCs or T cells enriched from blood (not recorded which). CDR3 residues: CASSIGASNEKLFF. The DNA for the CDR3 is TGTGCCAGTAGTATAGGGGCGAGTAATGAAAAACTGTTTTTT.